This entry describes one TCR beta chain. The data were obtained in a study of identical twins' blood T cells. On the study more broadly: Roughly 12 libraries, six alpha and six beta, gave approximately 50 million reads.

Germline loops: CDR1 MNHEY, CDR2 SVGAGI. V was clipped by 6 bases and J by 2 bases; unmatched bases: 9. This CDR3 has 15 residues. Original handling: Each donor had about 100,000 to nearly 550,000 clonotypes. A single record per CDR3 protein comes from TCRdb applying MiXCR to the 5' RACE reads. TCRdb, not the authors, supplied the V and J calls. The profile covers roughly 340,000 distinct CDR3 sequences, with about 28% appearing a single time and about 6% taken by the ten largest. Source material: PBMCs. The chain recombines TRBV6-5 with TRBJ1-2, with 7 bases aligning to TRBD1. This TCR was recovered from a woman between 18 and 49 years old in good health. The CDR3 is CASRPSMGQNYGYTF. In DNA form, the CDR3 reads TGTGCCAGCAGACCCTCAATGGGACAGAACTATGGCTACACCTTC.